Given below is one T cell receptor (beta chain) in context. Its target antigen remains unknown. Qualities for individual bases were not recorded, and no much larger clone is one base off. The CDR3 spans 13 residues, from the cysteine through the phenylalanine. The entry retains the CDR3 DNA only, 39 bases that are in frame from base 1. V lost 6 bases and J lost 3 bases, and the count of bases not matched to a germline gene is 1. The germline V gene (reference sequence) specifies MNHNY as CDR1 and SVGAGI as CDR2. The protocol used for the library was the immunoSEQ multiplex PCR assay. Drawn from immuneACCESS, this table holds only the in-frame rearrangements with V and J called that TCRdb kept. Clones are partly lost; checked studies trace under half to an unresolved V gene and leave the rest unexplained. Present in this sample are 100,000 to 150,000 clones, roughly 87% of which were seen just once. Roughly 1.9% of the sample is held by the ten biggest clonotypes.

The data stem from a study of control samples from healthy donors and cancer patients (TCRdb year 2020). Recombination joined TRBV6-6 with TRBJ1-5; 8 bases in between match TRBD1. The source of this sequence is a man between 18 and 35 years old in good health. Sample: blood. The CDR3 loop reads CASRTGDNQPQHF. At the DNA level, the sequence is TGTGCCAGCAGGACAGGGGACAATCAGCCCCAGCATTTT.